This TCR beta chain emerged from a study of blood T cells in healthy people across ages. Regarding the study as a whole: Diversity was estimated from one million T cells, and these estimates were considered underestimates.

Notes on this clonotype: The antigen remains unidentified.

A second PCR, run for about 7 to 12 cycles, used a sample-barcoded 5' primer plus a J-beta primer mix. Every cDNA molecule bore a tag from a template-switch adaptor containing 12 random nucleotides. From the 5' RACE reads, TCRdb called clonotypes with MiXCR, one entry per CDR3 protein. Among 590,000 or so distinct CDR3 sequences listed, around 31% were seen once. The receptor was isolated from a woman older than 75 in good health. The sequencing sample was made of blood.

CDR3 amino acids: CASTDMGPSDEQYF. CDR3 bases: TGTGCCAGCACCGACATGGGACCTTCGGATGAGCAGTACTTC. This chain connects TRBV6-5 to TRBJ2-5; D might be TRBD1 or TRBD2, each matching 5 bases. Per the germline V gene, CDR1 is MNHEY and CDR2 is SVGAGI. The CDR3 runs 14 residues. Trimming removed 7 bases at V and 11 bases at J, with 23 bases between.